Below, one T cell receptor beta chain is given with its context. The target antigen is unknown. The CDR3 extends over 15 amino acids. V shed 5 bases and J 0 bases; nucleotides not matched to a gene: 4. Germline V gives CDR1 MNHNS, CDR2 SASEGT. The time point here: new active TB diagnosis, blood taken before or within 7 days of starting treatment. Included patients were adults of at least 18, HIV-seronegative, South African. The sample is drawn from a study of T cells in tuberculosis. As for the study in general: A South African cohort included IGRA-negative adolescents, latently infected IGRA-positive adolescents and adults with active tuberculosis. Study findings and constraints: Classification accuracy was approximately 85% (AUROC 0.7 to 0.9) with the GMM-specific repertoire. Smaller distances to GMM-specific TCRs suggested their expansion in active tuberculosis.

Data came from immunoSEQ multiplex PCR; TCRdb stores just in-frame clones and leaves some out. There are roughly 34,000 clones in the sample; 86% occur only once, and more than 4% lies in the top ten. This chain links TRBV6-1 with TRBJ2-7; 10 nucleotides align to TRBD2. Source: PBMCs, taken at tuberculosis diagnosis. The receptor comes from an adult with tuberculosis. The CDR3 sequence: CASSSWTSGSYEQYF. The CDR3 nucleotides are TGTGCCAGCAGTTCATGGACTAGCGGCTCCTACGAGCAGTACTTC.